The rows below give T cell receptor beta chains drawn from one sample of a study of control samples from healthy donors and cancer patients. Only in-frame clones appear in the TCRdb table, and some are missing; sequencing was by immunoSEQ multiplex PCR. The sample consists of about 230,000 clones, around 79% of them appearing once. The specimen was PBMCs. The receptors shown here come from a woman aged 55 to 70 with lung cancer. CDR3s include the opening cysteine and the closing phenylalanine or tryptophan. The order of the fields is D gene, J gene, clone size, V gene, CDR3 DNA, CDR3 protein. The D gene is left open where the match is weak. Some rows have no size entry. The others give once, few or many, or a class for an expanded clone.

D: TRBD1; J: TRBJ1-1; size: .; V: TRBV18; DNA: TGTGCCAGCTCACCCAAAGGACAGGGGGCTGGTGAAGCTTTCTTT; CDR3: CASSPKGQGAGEAFF
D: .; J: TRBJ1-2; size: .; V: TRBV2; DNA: TGTGCCAGCACTCCGGCCCCGGGTGGGGGTCATGGCTACACCTTC; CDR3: CASTPAPGGGHGYTF
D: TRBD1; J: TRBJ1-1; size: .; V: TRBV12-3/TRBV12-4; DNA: TGTGCCAGCAGTTCGACAGGGGGCACTGAAGCTTTCTTT; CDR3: CASSSTGGTEAFF
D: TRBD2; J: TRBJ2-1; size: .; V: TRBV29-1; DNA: TGCAGCGTGCGGACGGGGGGGCTTGGGAATGAGCAGTTCTTC; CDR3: CSVRTGGLGNEQFF
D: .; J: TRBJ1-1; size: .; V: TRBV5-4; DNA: TGTGCCACCTTTCAGGACCTCATGAACACTGAAGCTTTCTTT; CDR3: CATFQDLMNTEAFF
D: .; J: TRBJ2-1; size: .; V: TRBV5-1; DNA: TGCGCCAGCAGCTTGGAGTCCAATGAGCAGTTCTTC; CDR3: CASSLESNEQFF
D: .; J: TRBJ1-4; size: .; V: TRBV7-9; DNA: TGTGCCAGCAGCTTACATAGTAGGACTAATGAAAAACTGTTTTTT; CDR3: CASSLHSRTNEKLFF
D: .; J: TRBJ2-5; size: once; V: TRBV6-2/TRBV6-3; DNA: TGTGCCAGCAGTTACTCTTCAGAGACCCAGTACTTC; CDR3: CASSYSSETQYF
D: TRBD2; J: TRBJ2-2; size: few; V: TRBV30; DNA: TGTGCCTGGAGTGTATTGGGCGGGAGTGGGAACACCGGGGAGCTGTTTTTT; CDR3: CAWSVLGGSGNTGELFF
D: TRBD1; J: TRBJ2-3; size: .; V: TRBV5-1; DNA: TGCGCCACCGCCCTCACGACAGGGGACACGCAGTATTTT; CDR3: CATALTTGDTQYF
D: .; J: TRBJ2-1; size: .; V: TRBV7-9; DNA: TGTGCCAGCAGCTTAGCATCGGACTCTCCGCCGTTCTTC; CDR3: CASSLASDSPPFF
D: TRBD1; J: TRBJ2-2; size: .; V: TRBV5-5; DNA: TGTGCCAGCAGCCTCCGGGACAGGGGAACCGGGGAGCTGTTTTTT; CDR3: CASSLRDRGTGELFF
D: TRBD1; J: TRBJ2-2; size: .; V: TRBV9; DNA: TGTGCCAGCAGCCCCCAGACCGGGACAGGGGGCACCGGGGAGCTGTTTTTT; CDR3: CASSPQTGTGGTGELFF
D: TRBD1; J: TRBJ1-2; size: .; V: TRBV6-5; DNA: TGTGCCAGCAGTCCTCAGACAGGGAAGTATGGCTACACCTTC; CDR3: CASSPQTGKYGYTF
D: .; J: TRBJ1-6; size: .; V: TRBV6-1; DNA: TGTGCCAGCAGTGAATCGGCCAGTCGGTGGACACCCCTCCACTTT; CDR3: CASSESASRWTPLHF
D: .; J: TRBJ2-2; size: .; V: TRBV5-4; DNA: TGTGCCAGCAGCTTGGAGGATAACACCGGGGAGCTGTTTTTT; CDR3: CASSLEDNTGELFF
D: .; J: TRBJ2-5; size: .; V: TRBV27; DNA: TGTGCCAGCGGAATAAAAGAGACCCAGTACTTC; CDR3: CASGIKETQYF
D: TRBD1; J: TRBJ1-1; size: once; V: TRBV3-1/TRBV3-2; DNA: TGTGCCAGCAGCCCCACAGGGGGCTGGGGCACTGAAGCTTTCTTT; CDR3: CASSPTGGWGTEAFF
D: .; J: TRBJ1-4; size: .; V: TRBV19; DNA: TGTGCCAGTAGTAGTCGTGGGCGGGCTAATGAAAAACTGTTTTTT; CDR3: CASSSRGRANEKLFF
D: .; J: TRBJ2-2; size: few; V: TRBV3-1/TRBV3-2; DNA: TGTGCCAGCAGCCAAGATCGCCAGACCACCGGGGAGCTGTTTTTT; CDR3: CASSQDRQTTGELFF
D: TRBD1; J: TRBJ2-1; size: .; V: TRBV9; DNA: TGTGCCAGCAGCCCTGACAGGGGAGCTGAGCAGTTCTTC; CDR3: CASSPDRGAEQFF
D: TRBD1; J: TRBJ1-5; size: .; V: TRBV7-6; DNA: TGTGCCAGCAGCTTGACAGGGGGCAATCAGCCCCAGCATTTT; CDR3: CASSLTGGNQPQHF
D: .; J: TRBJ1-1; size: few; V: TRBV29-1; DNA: TGCAGCGTTTCCCGACAGACGAACACTGAAGCTTTCTTT; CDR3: CSVSRQTNTEAFF
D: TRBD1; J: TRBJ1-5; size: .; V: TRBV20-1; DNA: TGCAGTGCTAGTCGGACAGGACTTAGCAATCAGCCCCAGCATTTT; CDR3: CSASRTGLSNQPQHF
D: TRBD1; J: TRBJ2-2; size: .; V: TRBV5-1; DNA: TGCGCCAGCAGCTTGGTACAGGGGGACACCGGGGAGCTGTTTTTT; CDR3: CASSLVQGDTGELFF
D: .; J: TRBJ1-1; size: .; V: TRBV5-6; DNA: TGTGCCAGCAGCTTGGTCGGGCGGAACACTGAAGCTTTCTTT; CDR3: CASSLVGRNTEAFF
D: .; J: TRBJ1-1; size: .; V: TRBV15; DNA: TGTGCCACCAGCAGTCGGACGGGGGCCACTGAAGCTTTCTTT; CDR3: CATSSRTGATEAFF
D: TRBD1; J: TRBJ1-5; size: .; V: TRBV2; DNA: TGTGCCAGCAGTGAGCACGGACAGGGGGGGCGTCTACCCCAGCATTTT; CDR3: CASSEHGQGGRLPQHF
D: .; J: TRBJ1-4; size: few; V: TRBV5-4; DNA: TGTGCCAGCAGCTTGGATGGGGGGGGTAATGAAAAACTGTTTTTT; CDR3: CASSLDGGGNEKLFF
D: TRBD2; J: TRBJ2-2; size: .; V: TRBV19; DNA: TGTGCCAGTATGCCCCAGAGCGGGAGTTCTGGGGAGCTGTTTTTT; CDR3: CASMPQSGSSGELFF
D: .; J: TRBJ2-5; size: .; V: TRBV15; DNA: TGTGCCACCAGCAGAGAGGGACACCCTCGGGAGACCCAGTACTTC; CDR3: CATSREGHPRETQYF